These T cell receptor beta chains were read from a single sample in a study of T cells in Graves' hyperthyroidism and ophthalmopathy. TCRdb re-called the multiplex PCR reads with MiXCR, one entry per CDR3 protein. The sample lists hundreds of thousands of distinct CDR3 sequences; approximately 14% were seen once. Sample: blood. The receptors stem from a woman aged 18-29 years with Graves' hyperthyroidism. The CDR3 runs from the conserved cysteine through the conserved F or W.

j_call: TRBJ2-5
v_call: TRBV11-2
cdr3_aa: CASSLWSRVGETQYF

j_call: TRBJ2-7
v_call: TRBV5-1
cdr3_aa: CASSQQGVAYEQYF

j_call: TRBJ2-1
v_call: TRBV5-1
cdr3_aa: CASSLGDRIYNEQFF

j_call: TRBJ2-2
v_call: TRBV30
cdr3_aa: CAWSVHMMELFF

j_call: TRBJ2-1
v_call: TRBV27
cdr3_aa: CATLKWGAYNEQFF

j_call: TRBJ2-2
v_call: TRBV19
cdr3_aa: CATKDTGELFF

j_call: TRBJ1-4
v_call: TRBV5-1
cdr3_aa: CASSQGGIREKLFF

j_call: TRBJ2-3
v_call: TRBV20-1
cdr3_aa: CSARDGVTGFRTDTQYF

j_call: TRBJ2-7
v_call: TRBV5-1
cdr3_aa: CASSPPSGRDYEQYF

j_call: TRBJ2-7
v_call: TRBV3-1
cdr3_aa: CASSQDPHYEQYF

j_call: TRBJ2-2
v_call: TRBV24-1
cdr3_aa: CATSIHGHTGELFF

j_call: TRBJ2-4
v_call: TRBV11-2
cdr3_aa: CASSSGLASIQYF

j_call: TRBJ2-1
v_call: TRBV7-2
cdr3_aa: CASSLKQSFSYNEQFF

j_call: TRBJ1-3
v_call: TRBV2
cdr3_aa: CASSVGGTGNTIYF

j_call: TRBJ2-3
v_call: TRBV7-6
cdr3_aa: CASSFSWTSGGADTQYF

j_call: TRBJ1-1
v_call: TRBV2
cdr3_aa: CASRAGQMSNTEAFF

j_call: TRBJ2-7
v_call: TRBV30
cdr3_aa: CAWNRGLGYEQYF

j_call: TRBJ2-3
v_call: TRBV11-2
cdr3_aa: CASSPNPDTQYF

j_call: TRBJ1-2
v_call: TRBV4-2
cdr3_aa: CASSQERGEYYGYTF